The source of this T cell receptor (beta chain) is a study of tumor-infiltrating lymphocytes in primary liver carcinoma. For the study at large: Surgical resection was used to treat these primary liver carcinoma patients. Study findings and constraints: Without sorting, CD4+ versus CD8+ T cell repertoires were not compared.

A primer in the constant region served to generate TCR beta cDNA from about 470 ng of total RNA. Generation of the TCR beta libraries relied on three nested multiplex PCR rounds using slightly modified ARM-PCR. Each of the first two PCR rounds ran roughly 9 cycles with TRBV1-TRBV30 forward and C-beta reverse primers. Via MiXCR, TCRdb re-called the multiplex PCR reads, giving one row per CDR3 protein. This sample has about 200,000 distinct CDR3 sequences, with roughly two thirds found just once. A remark on this clonotype: Its specificity is unknown. Its ends do not fully match the called genes, so a read error is possible.

Germline DNA was also extracted, and blood RNA was taken from unsorted whole blood. From germline, CDR1 is MDHEN and CDR2 SYDVKM. This CDR3 contains 13 residues. The chain links TRBV28 to TRBJ1-1; D might be TRBD1 (5 bases). Source material: peripheral blood. This sequence originates from a woman aged 55 to 70 with primary liver carcinoma and hepatitis B virus infection. The CDR3 loop reads CTGGRTANIEAFF. The CDR3 coding sequence is TGTACCGGGGGGAGGACGGCCAACATTGAAGCTTTCTTT.